A selection of T cell receptor beta chains follows, all from one sample in a study of shared clonotypes between healthy human individuals. Measured with immunoSEQ multiplex PCR; TCRdb has only the in-frame clones, and not every one. Among hundreds of thousands of clones listed, 90% to 95% were seen once. Sequenced: naive CD8+ T cells sorted from blood. The receptor source for this set is a woman in her 30s in good health. Each CDR3 is given with its conserved first and last residue. Fields, in order: J gene, V gene, clone size, D gene, CDR3 protein, CDR3 DNA. A D gene is named only where the DNA matches it firmly. Size is omitted from some rows. Given values are once, few, many or a class for expanded clones.

J: TRBJ2-7; V: TRBV2; size: -; D: TRBD1; CDR3: CAFRQGRYEQYF; DNA: TGTGCCTTTAGACAGGGGAGGTACGAGCAGTACTTC
J: TRBJ2-5; V: TRBV20-1; size: -; D: -; CDR3: CSAWAGETQYF; DNA: TGCAGTGCGTGGGCGGGAGAGACCCAGTACTTC
J: TRBJ2-2; V: TRBV29-1; size: -; D: TRBD2; CDR3: CSVVTSGTGELFF; DNA: TGCAGCGTTGTTACTAGCGGGACCGGGGAGCTGTTTTTT
J: TRBJ2-3; V: TRBV7-2; size: once; D: -; CDR3: CASSFWITDTQYF; DNA: TGTGCCAGCAGCTTCTGGATCACAGATACGCAGTATTTT
J: TRBJ2-1; V: TRBV19; size: -; D: TRBD2; CDR3: CASSVAGVGHEQFF; DNA: TGTGCCAGTAGTGTTGCGGGAGTCGGTCATGAGCAGTTCTTC
J: TRBJ2-1; V: TRBV6-1; size: -; D: -; CDR3: CASSTRDNYNEQFF; DNA: TGTGCCAGCAGTACACGGGACAACTACAATGAGCAGTTCTTC
J: TRBJ1-5; V: TRBV28; size: -; D: TRBD1; CDR3: CASSPSGTGRQPQHF; DNA: TGTGCCAGCAGCCCGTCCGGGACAGGACGACAGCCCCAGCATTTT
J: TRBJ1-5; V: TRBV6-5; size: -; D: -; CDR3: CASRQGFGNQPQHF; DNA: TGTGCCAGCAGGCAGGGTTTTGGCAATCAGCCCCAGCATTTT
J: TRBJ2-3; V: TRBV6-1; size: -; D: -; CDR3: CASSSYTDTQYF; DNA: TGTGCCAGCAGTTCATACACAGATACGCAGTATTTT
J: TRBJ2-2; V: TRBV27; size: -; D: -; CDR3: CASIGLGTYTGELFF; DNA: TGTGCCAGCATCGGCCTAGGGACCTACACCGGGGAGCTGTTTTTT
J: TRBJ2-7; V: TRBV6-5; size: -; D: -; CDR3: CASSYDISYEQYF; DNA: TGTGCCAGCAGTTACGACATCTCCTACGAGCAGTACTTC
J: TRBJ1-5; V: TRBV6-5; size: -; D: -; CDR3: CASRYSDSGNQPQHF; DNA: TGTGCCAGCAGATACTCAGACAGTGGCAATCAGCCCCAGCATTTT
J: TRBJ2-1; V: TRBV19; size: -; D: -; CDR3: CASSIVSGSTKFF; DNA: TGTGCCAGTAGTATAGTTTCCGGCTCGACAAAGTTCTTC
J: TRBJ2-7; V: TRBV27; size: -; D: TRBD2; CDR3: CASSLTSRGRVDEQYF; DNA: TGTGCCAGCAGTCTGACCTCTCGCGGGAGGGTCGACGAGCAGTACTTC
J: TRBJ2-7; V: TRBV7-9; size: -; D: -; CDR3: CASSASGLSYEQYF; DNA: TGTGCCAGCAGCGCCTCGGGACTCAGCTACGAGCAGTACTTC
J: TRBJ2-7; V: TRBV7-8; size: -; D: TRBD1; CDR3: CASSRQGSYEQYF; DNA: TGTGCCAGCAGCCGACAGGGATCCTACGAGCAGTACTTC
J: TRBJ2-1; V: TRBV10-2; size: -; D: -; CDR3: CASTMTGEQFF; DNA: TGCGCCAGCACCATGACAGGAGAGCAGTTCTTC
J: TRBJ1-1; V: TRBV5-1; size: -; D: -; CDR3: CASRRKGSTEAFF; DNA: TGCGCCAGCAGAAGAAAGGGTAGCACTGAAGCTTTCTTT
J: TRBJ2-7; V: TRBV7-9; size: -; D: -; CDR3: CASSLIGASYEQYF; DNA: TGTGCCAGCAGCTTGATCGGGGCCTCCTACGAGCAGTACTTC
J: TRBJ2-7; V: TRBV29-1; size: -; D: -; CDR3: CSVEGPSYEQYF; DNA: TGCAGCGTTGAAGGGCCTTCCTACGAGCAGTACTTC
J: TRBJ2-3; V: TRBV2; size: -; D: TRBD1; CDR3: CANRGPSTDTQYF; DNA: TGTGCCAACAGGGGGCCTAGCACAGATACGCAGTATTTT
J: TRBJ2-7; V: TRBV5-4; size: -; D: -; CDR3: CASSLVREYEQYF; DNA: TGTGCCAGCAGCTTGGTACGGGAATACGAGCAGTACTTC
J: TRBJ1-2; V: TRBV7-9; size: -; D: -; CDR3: CASSLGGQPRGGYTF; DNA: TGTGCCAGCAGCTTAGGCGGACAGCCTCGGGGTGGCTACACCTTC
J: TRBJ1-5; V: TRBV28; size: -; D: -; CDR3: CASRRTYSNQPQHF; DNA: TGTGCCAGCAGAAGGACCTATAGCAATCAGCCCCAGCATTTT
J: TRBJ2-1; V: TRBV27; size: -; D: TRBD2; CDR3: CASSLVPGTSLDEQFF; DNA: TGTGCCAGCAGCCTCGTACCCGGGACTAGCCTCGATGAGCAGTTCTTC
J: TRBJ1-2; V: TRBV4-1; size: -; D: -; CDR3: CASSQGDGYGYTF; DNA: TGCGCCAGCAGCCAAGGGGATGGCTATGGCTACACCTTC
J: TRBJ2-3; V: TRBV28; size: -; D: TRBD1; CDR3: CASSFPIHPDRGTDTQYF; DNA: TGTGCCAGCAGTTTCCCCATACACCCGGACAGGGGGACAGATACGCAGTATTTT
J: TRBJ1-2; V: TRBV23-1; size: once; D: -; CDR3: CASSQFDTGAYGYTF; DNA: TGCGCCAGCAGTCAATTCGACACTGGTGCCTATGGCTACACCTTC
J: TRBJ2-7; V: TRBV30; size: -; D: TRBD2; CDR3: CAWGTSGSHEQYF; DNA: TGTGCCTGGGGGACTAGCGGGTCCCACGAGCAGTACTTC
J: TRBJ2-5; V: TRBV4-1; size: -; D: TRBD2; CDR3: CASSLGTSGRRIETQYF; DNA: TGCGCCAGCAGCCTCGGGACTAGCGGGAGAAGGATAGAGACCCAGTACTTC
J: TRBJ2-2; V: TRBV4-1; size: -; D: TRBD2; CDR3: CASSQGWREGPYGELFF; DNA: TGCGCCAGCAGCCAAGGGTGGCGGGAGGGACCCTACGGGGAGCTGTTTTTT
J: TRBJ2-1; V: TRBV4-2; size: -; D: -; CDR3: CASSQERTDEQFF; DNA: TGTGCCAGCAGCCAAGAAAGGACTGATGAGCAGTTCTTC
J: TRBJ1-2; V: TRBV29-1; size: -; D: -; CDR3: CSVEHGSANYGYTF; DNA: TGCAGCGTTGAGCACGGATCAGCTAACTATGGCTACACCTTC
J: TRBJ1-1; V: TRBV27; size: once; D: -; CDR3: CASSWGIKDIAFF; DNA: TGTGCCAGCAGTTGGGGTATCAAGGATATAGCTTTCTTT
J: TRBJ1-5; V: TRBV6-1; size: -; D: -; CDR3: CASKIQGLSNQPQHF; DNA: TGTGCCAGCAAGATTCAGGGACTTAGCAATCAGCCCCAGCATTTT
J: TRBJ1-1; V: TRBV4-2; size: -; D: -; CDR3: CASSHPGGNTEAFF; DNA: TGTGCCAGCAGCCATCCAGGAGGGAACACTGAAGCTTTCTTT
J: TRBJ2-4; V: TRBV7-6; size: -; D: -; CDR3: CASSSYWGIQYF; DNA: TGTGCCAGCAGCTCGTATTGGGGCATTCAGTACTTC
J: TRBJ2-3; V: TRBV10-3; size: -; D: TRBD2; CDR3: CAISVVEREGREDTQYF; DNA: TGTGCCATCAGTGTAGTGGAGCGGGAGGGCCGAGAAGATACGCAGTATTTT
J: TRBJ2-6; V: TRBV19; size: -; D: -; CDR3: CASSALWGSGANVLTF; DNA: TGTGCCAGTAGTGCCCTGTGGGGGTCGGGGGCCAACGTCCTGACTTTC
J: TRBJ1-5; V: TRBV19; size: -; D: -; CDR3: CASSIVPYSNQPQHF; DNA: TGTGCCAGTAGTATAGTGCCGTACTCCAATCAGCCCCAGCATTTT
J: TRBJ2-3; V: TRBV7-9; size: -; D: -; CDR3: CASSLEGADTQYF; DNA: TGTGCCAGCAGCTTGGAAGGCGCAGATACGCAGTATTTT
J: TRBJ1-2; V: TRBV6-6; size: -; D: -; CDR3: CASSRAYGDGYTF; DNA: TGTGCCAGCTCGCGGGCCTACGGCGATGGCTACACCTTC
J: TRBJ2-3; V: TRBV15; size: -; D: TRBD2; CDR3: CATSRLAGGTDTQYF; DNA: TGTGCCACCAGCAGACTAGCGGGTGGCACAGATACGCAGTATTTT
J: TRBJ2-7; V: TRBV28; size: -; D: TRBD2; CDR3: CASSLYASGKTYEQYF; DNA: TGTGCCAGCAGTTTATATGCTAGCGGGAAGACCTACGAGCAGTACTTC
J: TRBJ2-1; V: TRBV6-6; size: -; D: TRBD1; CDR3: CASSPLVGQINEQFF; DNA: TGTGCCAGCAGCCCCCTCGTGGGACAGATAAATGAGCAGTTCTTC
J: TRBJ2-1; V: TRBV29-1; size: -; D: -; CDR3: CSAWGGSYNEQFF; DNA: TGCAGCGCCTGGGGTGGCTCCTACAATGAGCAGTTCTTC
J: TRBJ1-5; V: TRBV20-1; size: once; D: -; CDR3: CSSGGVGPQHF; DNA: TGCAGTTCTGGCGGGGTAGGGCCCCAGCATTTT
J: TRBJ2-7; V: TRBV6-6; size: -; D: -; CDR3: CASSYSRDQYEQYF; DNA: TGTGCCAGCAGTTACTCCCGGGATCAGTACGAGCAGTACTTC
J: TRBJ2-7; V: TRBV29-1; size: once; D: TRBD1; CDR3: CSVGQGAYEQYF; DNA: TGCAGCGTCGGACAGGGTGCCTACGAGCAGTACTTC
J: TRBJ1-6; V: TRBV11-1; size: -; D: -; CDR3: CASSLAQEGTNSPLHF; DNA: TGTGCCAGCAGCTTAGCGCAGGAGGGAACGAATTCACCCCTCCACTTT
J: TRBJ1-2; V: TRBV7-9; size: -; D: -; CDR3: CASSSEGWNYGYTF; DNA: TGTGCCAGCAGCTCGGAGGGGTGGAACTATGGCTACACCTTC
J: TRBJ1-3; V: TRBV5-4; size: -; D: -; CDR3: CASSLTGAGAMYTIYF; DNA: TGTGCCAGCAGCCTAACGGGGGCAGGCGCCATGTACACCATATATTTT